This T cell receptor beta chain derives from a study of blood T cell repertoires in COVID-19. The cohort comprised adults aged roughly 18 to 95 years residing in 20 to 30 US areas. Which cohort a participant joined came from the clinical history participants gave. Recovered Cohort 3 donors showed two negative PCRs, clearance, or symptom resolution. The germline V and J ends were trimmed by 7 bases and 1 base, with 10 bases remaining between them. Germline V gene sequence: CDR1 SQVTM, CDR2 ANQGSEA. The CDR3 length is 12 residues. Authors' methods: Quantification of nucleated cells was approximated via reference gene primer amplification. Assay: immunoSEQ multiplex PCR; the TCRdb copy retains only in-frame clones and omits some. V and J calls and clone size are those listed in that table; D and trimming were worked out from the DNA. The sample consists of approximately 440,000 clones, around 91% of them appearing once.

This clone was observed a few times. The rearrangement joins TRBV29-1 to TRBJ1-1, with D perhaps matching TRBD1 (5 bases). The clonotype comes from a man in his late teens or twenties who had recovered from COVID-19. Sequenced material: PBMCs or T cells enriched from blood (not recorded which). CDR3 in DNA: TGCAGCGCCGGTACAGGGAACACTGAAGCTTTCTTT. Its protein product is CSAGTGNTEAFF.